This T cell receptor beta chain was found in a study of T cell repertoires in cytomegalovirus infection. General study points: Clonotype analysis showed dominance of the ex vivo response by HLA-C-restricted CMV-specific TCR beta clonotypes.

V was clipped by 5 bases and J by 2 bases; unmatched bases: 13. The CDR3 loop spans 17 amino acids. Germline loops: CDR1 SGHVS, CDR2 FNYEAQ. MiXCR, run by TCRdb on the reads, gives a single entry per CDR3 protein. The profile shows about 310,000 distinct CDR3 sequences, roughly a sixth of them singletons. This clonotype was observed many times. The target antigen is unknown. The clonotype was recovered from a human donor in good health (CMV status not recorded). Some clones in this sample may be carry-over from other donors' samples. Sequences were obtained from PBMCs. This chain joins TRBV7-6 and TRBJ2-3; 7 bases fit TRBD2. The CDR3 region is CASSPRGAGTLTDTQYF. In DNA form, the CDR3 reads TGTGCCAGCAGCCCCCGTGGAGCGGGAACTCTCACAGATACGCAGTATTTT.